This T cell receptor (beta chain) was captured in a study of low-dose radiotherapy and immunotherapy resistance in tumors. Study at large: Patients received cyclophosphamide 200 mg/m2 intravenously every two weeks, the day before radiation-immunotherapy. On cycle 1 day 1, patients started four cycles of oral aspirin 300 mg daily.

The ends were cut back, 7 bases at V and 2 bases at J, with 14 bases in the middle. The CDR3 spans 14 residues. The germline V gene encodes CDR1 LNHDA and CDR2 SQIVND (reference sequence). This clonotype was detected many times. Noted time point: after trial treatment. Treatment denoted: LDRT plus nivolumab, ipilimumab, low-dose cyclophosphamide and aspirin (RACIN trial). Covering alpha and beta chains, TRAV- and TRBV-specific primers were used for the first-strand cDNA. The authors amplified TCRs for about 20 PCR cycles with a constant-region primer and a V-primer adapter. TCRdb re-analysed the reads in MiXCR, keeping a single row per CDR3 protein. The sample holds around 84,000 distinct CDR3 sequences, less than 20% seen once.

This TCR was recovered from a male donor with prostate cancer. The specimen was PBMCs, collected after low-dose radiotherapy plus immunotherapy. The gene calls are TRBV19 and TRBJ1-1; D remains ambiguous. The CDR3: CASTPGGGNTEAFF. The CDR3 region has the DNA TGTGCCAGTACCCCTGGTGGAGGTAACACTGAAGCTTTCTTT.